This T cell receptor beta chain derives from a study of blood T cell repertoires in COVID-19. Overall study: The United States, Italy and Spain were the sources of the acute and convalescent COVID-19 samples.

Participant age was about 18 to 89 years, and participants resided in roughly 25 US areas. Two consecutive negative NP/OP PCR tests, clearance, or resolved symptoms defined Cohort 3 recovery. The CDR3 is 14 residues long. V lost 3 bases to trimming and J lost 2 bases, with 10 bases between them. Germline V gene sequence: CDR1 SGHAT, CDR2 FQNNGV. Sequenced by immunoSEQ multiplex PCR; TCRdb stores in-frame clones only, minus some. The sample has 300,000 to 400,000 clones; 85% to 90% are singletons. The sequenced material came from PBMCs or T cells enriched from blood (not recorded which). V and J are TRBV11-2 and TRBJ1-1; D is uncertain. This TCR was sampled from a woman under 30 who had recovered from COVID-19. The chain's CDR3 is CASSLTGPNTEAFF. For the CDR3, the DNA is TGTGCCAGCAGCTTGACGGGTCCCAACACTGAAGCTTTCTTT.